Listed below are T cell receptor beta chains from one sample, sequenced in a study of beta chain features in type 1 diabetes. Some clones are missing from TCRdb's copy, which holds only in-frame ones; the method was immunoSEQ multiplex PCR. The data contain more than 350,000 clones, about an eighth of them singletons. The sample was naive CD4+ T cells from blood. These receptor sequences come from a woman younger than 30 in good health. The CDR3 runs from the conserved cysteine through the conserved F or W. The order of the fields is D gene, V gene, clone size, J gene, CDR3 DNA, CDR3 protein. A D gene is named only where the DNA matches it firmly. Clone size appears in some rows only: once, few, many, or a class for an expanded clone.

D: -; V: TRBV6-1; size: few; J: TRBJ2-1; DNA: TGTGCCAGCAGTGATCTGCGGGCAAACTTTAACAATGAGCAGTTCTTC; CDR3: CASSDLRANFNNEQFF
D: TRBD1; V: TRBV5-1; size: few; J: TRBJ2-3; DNA: TGCGCCAGCAGCTCAAGACAGGGAGGCACAGATACGCAGTATTTT; CDR3: CASSSRQGGTDTQYF
D: -; V: TRBV30; size: few; J: TRBJ1-5; DNA: TGTGCCTGGGACCTGGGCTCCGGCAATCAGCCCCAGCATTTT; CDR3: CAWDLGSGNQPQHF
D: -; V: TRBV19; size: few; J: TRBJ1-2; DNA: TGTGCCAGTAGTATTACGGAGAACTATGGCTACACCTTC; CDR3: CASSITENYGYTF
D: -; V: TRBV20-1; size: -; J: TRBJ2-3; DNA: TGCAGTGTAGGCACAGATACGCAGTATTTT; CDR3: CSVGTDTQYF
D: -; V: TRBV7-9; size: -; J: TRBJ2-2; DNA: TGTGCCAGCAGCGGTTCGAACAGAGGGCTGTTTTTT; CDR3: CASSGSNRGLFF
D: -; V: TRBV19; size: few; J: TRBJ2-1; DNA: TGTGCCAGTAGTAGGAAGCCGTACAATGAGCAGTTCTTC; CDR3: CASSRKPYNEQFF
D: -; V: TRBV4-3; size: -; J: TRBJ1-6; DNA: TGCGCCAGTGCCCGGACAGCTACGAATTCACCCCTCCACTTT; CDR3: CASARTATNSPLHF
D: TRBD2; V: TRBV7-9; size: -; J: TRBJ2-1; DNA: TGTGCCAGCAGCTTAGGTGGACTAGCGGGGTGCGAGCAGTTCTTC; CDR3: CASSLGGLAGCEQFF
D: -; V: TRBV5-4; size: -; J: TRBJ1-1; DNA: TGTGCCAGCAGCTCCCGTAAGAGGGGCCGGTGGGACACTGAAGCTTTCTTT; CDR3: CASSSRKRGRWDTEAFF
D: -; V: TRBV27; size: -; J: TRBJ2-3; DNA: TGTGCCAGCAGTTTGGGGCGGGGAGATACGCAGTATTTT; CDR3: CASSLGRGDTQYF
D: -; V: TRBV5-4; size: -; J: TRBJ2-7; DNA: TGTGCCAGCAGCTTAGGGGCGGGACATTATGACGAGCAGTACTTC; CDR3: CASSLGAGHYDEQYF
D: -; V: TRBV6-6; size: -; J: TRBJ2-5; DNA: TGTGCCAGCACTCTCGTAGGGGTTGGGGAGACCCAGTACTTC; CDR3: CASTLVGVGETQYF
D: -; V: TRBV27; size: -; J: TRBJ2-7; DNA: TGTGCCAGCAGTTTAAAGCTGTCCTACGAGCAGTACTTC; CDR3: CASSLKLSYEQYF
D: -; V: TRBV7-9; size: few; J: TRBJ2-3; DNA: TGTGCCAGCAGCTTATCTGTGGTCCCTAGCACAGATACGCAGTATTTT; CDR3: CASSLSVVPSTDTQYF
D: -; V: TRBV7-9; size: -; J: TRBJ2-4; DNA: TGTGCCAGCAGCTTAGAGACGAAGGCCAAAAACATTCAGTACTTC; CDR3: CASSLETKAKNIQYF
D: TRBD1; V: TRBV7-9; size: -; J: TRBJ2-3; DNA: TGTGCCACTTATAAACAGGGGGCCACAGATACGCAGTATTTT; CDR3: CATYKQGATDTQYF
D: -; V: TRBV29-1; size: -; J: TRBJ2-2; DNA: TGCAGCGTTGTTGGCGGGGGCCGCGCCGGGGAGCTGTTTTTT; CDR3: CSVVGGGRAGELFF
D: -; V: TRBV7-2; size: -; J: TRBJ1-2; DNA: TGTGCCAGCAGAGCAGTAGGGACCCCCCCTTCGGGCTACACCTTC; CDR3: CASRAVGTPPSGYTF
D: TRBD1; V: TRBV4-3; size: few; J: TRBJ2-5; DNA: TGCGCCAGCAGCCAAGTGACAGGGGGCTACCAAGAGACCCAGTACTTC; CDR3: CASSQVTGGYQETQYF
D: -; V: TRBV6-5; size: few; J: TRBJ1-4; DNA: TGTGCCAGCAGACGGGACATGGGTAATGAAAAACTGTTTTTT; CDR3: CASRRDMGNEKLFF
D: -; V: TRBV10-3; size: -; J: TRBJ1-1; DNA: TGTGCCACACAGGGGAACACTGAAGCTTTCTTT; CDR3: CATQGNTEAFF
D: TRBD1; V: TRBV29-1; size: few; J: TRBJ1-4; DNA: TGCAGCGTTGAAGATCCAGGGGGACCCTCTGGACCATCAACTAATGAAAAACTGTTTTTT; CDR3: CSVEDPGGPSGPSTNEKLFF
D: -; V: TRBV29-1; size: -; J: TRBJ2-7; DNA: TGCAGCGTTGTCTTCTACGAGCAGTACTTC; CDR3: CSVVFYEQYF
D: TRBD1; V: TRBV7-2; size: -; J: TRBJ2-6; DNA: TGTGCCAGCAGCTTAGTGACAGGGGCTGGGGCCAACGTCCTGACTTTC; CDR3: CASSLVTGAGANVLTF
D: TRBD1; V: TRBV6-1; size: -; J: TRBJ2-1; DNA: TGTGCCAGCAGTGACTATAAGGGGGCTAATGAGCAGTTCTTC; CDR3: CASSDYKGANEQFF
D: TRBD1; V: TRBV7-2; size: few; J: TRBJ2-1; DNA: TGTGCCAGCAGCAAGACAGGGTCCTGGAATGAGCAGTTCTTC; CDR3: CASSKTGSWNEQFF
D: TRBD1; V: TRBV27; size: -; J: TRBJ2-7; DNA: TGTGCCAGCAGTCCCGGGACAGGGTTGCCCTACGAGCAGTACTTC; CDR3: CASSPGTGLPYEQYF
D: -; V: TRBV10-3; size: -; J: TRBJ2-7; DNA: TGTGCCATCAGTGAGGCACCACTGCGATCCGGCTACGAGCAGTACTTC; CDR3: CAISEAPLRSGYEQYF
D: TRBD1; V: TRBV13; size: few; J: TRBJ1-1; DNA: TGTGCCAGCAGCTCCATGGACAGGCCGAACACTGAAGCTTTCTTT; CDR3: CASSSMDRPNTEAFF
D: TRBD1; V: TRBV29-1; size: -; J: TRBJ1-4; DNA: TGCAGCGCCACAAAAGGACAGGGACTGTTTTTT; CDR3: CSATKGQGLFF
D: -; V: TRBV5-4; size: -; J: TRBJ2-4; DNA: TGTGCCAGCAGCTCGGCGGACGTAGGGAACATTCAGTACTTC; CDR3: CASSSADVGNIQYF
D: -; V: TRBV6-5; size: -; J: TRBJ2-1; DNA: TGTGCCAGCAGGGACATTGGGTGGGATGAGCAGTTCTTC; CDR3: CASRDIGWDEQFF
D: TRBD2; V: TRBV5-1; size: -; J: TRBJ2-5; DNA: TGCGCCAGCAGCTTGGGTAGCGGGGGGCAAGAGACCCAGTACTTC; CDR3: CASSLGSGGQETQYF
D: TRBD2; V: TRBV18; size: -; J: TRBJ2-3; DNA: TGTGCCAGCTCACAGGGACTAGCGACAGATACGCAGTATTTT; CDR3: CASSQGLATDTQYF
D: -; V: TRBV7-2; size: few; J: TRBJ2-5; DNA: TGTGCCAGCAGCTTAGCGGGGGGGCCGGAGACCCAGTACTTC; CDR3: CASSLAGGPETQYF
D: -; V: TRBV28; size: few; J: TRBJ1-2; DNA: TGTGCCAGCAGTTTCCAAGGGCACGACTATGGCTACACCTTC; CDR3: CASSFQGHDYGYTF
D: -; V: TRBV4-3; size: -; J: TRBJ2-3; DNA: TGCGCCAGCAGCCAAGGTACCCTAGTTGGAGATACGCAGTATTTT; CDR3: CASSQGTLVGDTQYF
D: -; V: TRBV7-7; size: -; J: TRBJ2-5; DNA: TGTGCCAGCGGACAGTCCGAGACCCAGTACTTC; CDR3: CASGQSETQYF
D: -; V: TRBV10-3; size: few; J: TRBJ2-3; DNA: TGTGCCATCAGCGGGAACAGCGCAGATACGCAGTATTTT; CDR3: CAISGNSADTQYF
D: -; V: TRBV19; size: few; J: TRBJ2-3; DNA: TGTGCCACCCGTCCTTGGGGGGCAGGAACACCAGATACGCAGTATTTT; CDR3: CATRPWGAGTPDTQYF
D: TRBD1; V: TRBV29-1; size: many; J: TRBJ2-7; DNA: TGCGGTTACAGGGGGCTAACCTACGAGCAGTACTTC; CDR3: CGYRGLTYEQYF
D: TRBD1; V: TRBV6-1; size: -; J: TRBJ1-6; DNA: TGTGCCAGCAGGTATACAGGGGATTCACCCCTCCACTTT; CDR3: CASRYTGDSPLHF
D: TRBD2; V: TRBV7-3; size: -; J: TRBJ2-3; DNA: TGTGCCAGCAGCTCCGGACTAGCGGGGACAGATACGCAGTATTTT; CDR3: CASSSGLAGTDTQYF
D: -; V: TRBV15; size: once; J: TRBJ1-1; DNA: TGTGCCACCCGGCTGAACACTGAAGCTTTCTTT; CDR3: CATRLNTEAFF
D: -; V: TRBV30; size: few; J: TRBJ2-2; DNA: TGTGCCTGGTGGGACGAGGTGCACACCGGGGAGCTGTTTTTT; CDR3: CAWWDEVHTGELFF
D: -; V: TRBV5-4; size: -; J: TRBJ2-3; DNA: TGTGCCAGCAGCTTCGGTAAATCGGCAGATACGCAGTATTTT; CDR3: CASSFGKSADTQYF
D: -; V: TRBV6-1; size: few; J: TRBJ2-1; DNA: TGTGCCAGCAGGGACAGCTCCTACAATGAGCAGTTCTTC; CDR3: CASRDSSYNEQFF
D: -; V: TRBV7-2; size: -; J: TRBJ2-1; DNA: TGTGCCAGCAGACCATATAGCGTCAACTCCTACAATGAGCAGTTCTTC; CDR3: CASRPYSVNSYNEQFF
D: TRBD2; V: TRBV4-3; size: -; J: TRBJ2-2; DNA: TGCGCCAGCAGCTCCCAACTAGCGGGAGTGGCCGGGGAGCTGTTTTTT; CDR3: CASSSQLAGVAGELFF
D: -; V: TRBV28; size: few; J: TRBJ2-3; DNA: TGTGCCAGCAGCTTACGAGGGGTAGGGCGCACAGATACGCAGTATTTT; CDR3: CASSLRGVGRTDTQYF
D: -; V: TRBV29-1; size: few; J: TRBJ2-3; DNA: TGCAGCGTCAGGAGGGAGATCAGTCGCACAGATACGCAGTATTTT; CDR3: CSVRREISRTDTQYF
D: -; V: TRBV11-3; size: few; J: TRBJ2-1; DNA: TGTGCCAGCAGCGCGAGCACTTCGGCGGGTGAGCAGTTCTTC; CDR3: CASSASTSAGEQFF
D: -; V: TRBV7-9; size: -; J: TRBJ1-5; DNA: TGTGCCAGCGGGGACCGACAGGGCAATCAGCCCCAGCATTTT; CDR3: CASGDRQGNQPQHF
D: TRBD1; V: TRBV9; size: -; J: TRBJ1-6; DNA: TGTGCCAGCAGCGTTCAGGGGGCTTCCTATAATTCACCCCTCCACTTT; CDR3: CASSVQGASYNSPLHF
D: -; V: TRBV7-8; size: few; J: TRBJ2-2; DNA: TGTGCCAGCAGCTTAGCGGTGAACACCGGGGAGCTGTTTTTT; CDR3: CASSLAVNTGELFF
D: -; V: TRBV18; size: -; J: TRBJ1-5; DNA: TGTGCCAGCTCACCATCGAAGGGCAATCAGCCCCAGCATTTT; CDR3: CASSPSKGNQPQHF
D: -; V: TRBV7-9; size: -; J: TRBJ1-1; DNA: TGTGCCAGCAGCTTACCCCCGACGAGTGAAGCTTTCTTT; CDR3: CASSLPPTSEAFF
D: TRBD2; V: TRBV5-1; size: few; J: TRBJ2-3; DNA: TGCGCCAGCAGCAATAGCGGGAGGGCAGATACGCAGTATTTT; CDR3: CASSNSGRADTQYF